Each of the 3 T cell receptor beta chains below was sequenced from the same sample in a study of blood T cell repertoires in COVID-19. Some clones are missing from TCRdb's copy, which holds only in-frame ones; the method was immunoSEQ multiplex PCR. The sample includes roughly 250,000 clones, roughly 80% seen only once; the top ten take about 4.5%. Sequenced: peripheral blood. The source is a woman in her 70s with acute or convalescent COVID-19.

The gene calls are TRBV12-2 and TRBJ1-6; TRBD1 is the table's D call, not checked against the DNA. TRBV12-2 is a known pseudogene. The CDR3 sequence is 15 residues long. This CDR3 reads CASRFTGQGRSPLHF. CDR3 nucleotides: TGTGCAAGTCGCTTTACGGGACAGGGGCGTTCACCCCTCCACTTT.

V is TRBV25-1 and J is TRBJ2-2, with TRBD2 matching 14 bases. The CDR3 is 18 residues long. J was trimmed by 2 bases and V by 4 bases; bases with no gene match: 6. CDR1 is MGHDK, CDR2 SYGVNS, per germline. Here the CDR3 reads CASSAGLAGGLNTGELFF. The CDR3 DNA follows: TGTGCCAGCAGTGCCGGACTAGCGGGGGGCCTAAACACCGGGGAGCTGTTTTTT.

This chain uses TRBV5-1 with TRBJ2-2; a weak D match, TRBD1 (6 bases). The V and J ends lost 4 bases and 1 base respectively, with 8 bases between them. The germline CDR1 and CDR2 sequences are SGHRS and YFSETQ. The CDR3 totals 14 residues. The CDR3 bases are TGCGCCAGCAGCACGGGACAGAACACCGGGGAGCTGTTTTTT. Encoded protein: CASSTGQNTGELFF.